These 9 T cell receptor beta chains share one sample of origin, sequenced in a study. TCRdb reanalysed the 5' RACE reads using MiXCR and keeps one entry per CDR3 protein. The sample holds some 8,700 distinct CDR3 sequences, around a quarter seen once. Material for sequencing was naive CD4+ T cells sorted from a lymph node. The subset was: naive CD4+ T cells, CD4+CD45RA+CD25-. The receptors come from a female donor with breast cancer.

This clonotype was counted ten times or more. The V call is TRBV12-3 or TRBV12-4, the J call TRBJ2-2; 9 bases map to TRBD2. With V trimmed by 5 bases and J by 8 bases, 6 bases remained unmatched. The CDR3 extends over 14 amino acids. The CDR3 sequence is CASSVSGSRGELFF. The CDR3 DNA follows: TGTGCCAGCAGTGTTAGCGGGAGTCGTGGGGAGCTGTTTTTT.

Of note for this clonotype: The junction departs from germline at one end; a sequencing error may be responsible. The chain has TRBV6-6 and TRBJ1-5; TRBD1 might be the D (5 bases). Germline V gives CDR1 MNHNY, CDR2 SVGAGI (reference sequence). This CDR3 has 14 amino acids. The CDR3 sequence: CASSYSAGVRPLHF. CDR3 DNA: TGTGCCAGCAGTTACTCGGCGGGGGTTCGGCCCCTGCATTTT.

This rearrangement joins TRBV5-1 to TRBJ2-1; TRBD2 agrees at 11 bases. The CDR3 spans 17 residues. The germline V gene encodes CDR1 SGHRS and CDR2 YFSETQ. V lost 0 bases to trimming and J lost 8 bases; unmatched junction nucleotides: 10. The CDR3 DNA is TGCGCCAGCAGCTTGGGTCCGACTAGCGGGGTTCGCGATGAGCAGTTCTTC. This sequence encodes CASSLGPTSGVRDEQFF.

CDR3 in amino acids: CASSMPRDRTYEQYF. CDR3 nucleotides: TGTGCCAGCAGTATGCCCCGGGACAGAACCTACGAGCAGTACTTC. The chain carries TRBV25-1 and TRBJ2-7; 7 nucleotides match TRBD1. The V segment lost 5 bases and the J segment 2 bases; nucleotides outside the gene matches: 9. This CDR3 comprises 15 residues. Per germline, CDR1 MGHDK and CDR2 SYGVNS.

V usage is TRBV6-5 and J usage is TRBJ1-5, with D maybe TRBD1 (5 bases). V dropped 0 bases and J dropped 5 bases, with 11 bases sitting between them. This CDR3 region has 15 residues. Per the germline V gene, CDR1 is MNHEY and CDR2 is SVGAGI. The CDR3, as DNA: TGTGCCAGCAGTTACTCGGTCGTAGGGGATCAGCCCCAGCATTTT. Encoded protein: CASSYSVVGDQPQHF.

This clonotype was picked up many times. The chain carries TRBV7-9 and TRBJ2-3; 12 bases align to TRBD2. V dropped 5 bases and J dropped 3; count of bases not matched to a gene: 6. The CDR3 runs to 16 residues. Per the germline V gene, CDR1 is SEHNR and CDR2 is FQNEAQ (reference sequence). The CDR3 sequence: CASSAKTSGRTDTQYF. The DNA of the CDR3 is TGTGCCAGCAGCGCAAAGACTAGCGGGAGAACAGATACGCAGTATTTT.

About this clonotype: A much larger clone lies one base from this, so it may be a read error. V and J are TRBV20-1 and TRBJ2-2; D is ambiguous. Germline V gene lookup returns CDR1 DFQATT and CDR2 SNEGSKA (reference sequence). The CDR3 has 12 residues. Deletions cut 7 bases from V and 4 bases from J, with 10 bases between. The DNA of the CDR3 is TGCAGTGTTCGTGTTCTCACCGGGGAGCTGTTTTTT. It specifies CSVRVLTGELFF.

The chain recombines TRBV7-6 with TRBJ2-1, with D possibly matching TRBD2 (5 bases). V shed 5 bases and J shed 1 base, with 18 bases lying between them. The CDR3 has 17 amino acids. CDR1 and CDR2 from the germline V gene are SGHVS and FNYEAQ. CDR3: CASSPNRGSKSYNEQFF. DNA of the CDR3: TGTGCCAGCAGCCCCAATCGTGGGAGTAAGTCCTACAATGAGCAGTTCTTC.

This clonotype has a handful of counts. The genes are TRBV9 and TRBJ1-1; D gene unclear. Trimming left V 4 bases short and J 0 bases short, with 10 bases between. Per the germline V gene, CDR1 is SGDLS and CDR2 is YYNGEE. The CDR3 covers 14 residues. CDR3 protein: CASSSRAMNTEAFF. The CDR3 nucleotides are TGTGCCAGCAGCTCTAGAGCCATGAACACTGAAGCTTTCTTT.